This T cell receptor (beta chain) was obtained from a study of cytomegalovirus exposure and HLA in healthy donors. Overall study context: In an earlier analysis, 117 million unique TCR beta sequences were found from approximately 170 million T cells. Findings and limits, study-wide: There were some V segments, including TRBV6-2 and TRBV6-3, excluded as indistinguishable. CMV serostatus was the sole immune exposure data available.

This clone turned up a few times. The antigen is not known. The PCR was carried out with 60 Vbeta primers and 13 Jbeta primers. Profiling relied on immunoSEQ multiplex PCR, and the TCRdb table lists in-frame clones only, not all of them. This table holds 90,000 to 120,000 clones, roughly 70% found once. Germline CDR1 and CDR2: SGDLS and YYNGEE. Between the trimmed V and J ends, which lost 3 bases and 5 bases, there was a span of 15 bases. This CDR3 contains 15 residues. Sequencing was performed on PBMCs. The chain uses TRBV9 and TRBJ2-1, with a weak D call TRBD1 (5 bases). The receptor's source is a man between 40 and 49 years old in good health and CMV-seropositive. In nucleotides, the CDR3 is TGTGCCAGCAGCGATCGCGGACCCAGGGACAATGAGCAGTTCTTC. This translates into CASSDRGPRDNEQFF.